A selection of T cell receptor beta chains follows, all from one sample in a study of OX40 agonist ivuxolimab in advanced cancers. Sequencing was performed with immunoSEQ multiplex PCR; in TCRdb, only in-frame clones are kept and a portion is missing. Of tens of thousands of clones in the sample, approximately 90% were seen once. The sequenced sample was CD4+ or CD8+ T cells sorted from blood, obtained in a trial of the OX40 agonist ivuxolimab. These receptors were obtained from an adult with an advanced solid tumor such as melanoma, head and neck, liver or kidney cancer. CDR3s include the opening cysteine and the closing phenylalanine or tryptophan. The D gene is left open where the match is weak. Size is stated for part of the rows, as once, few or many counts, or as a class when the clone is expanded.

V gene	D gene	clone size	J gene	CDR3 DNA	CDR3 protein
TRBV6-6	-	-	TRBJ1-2	TGTGCCAGCAGTTACGGGGCGGCTGCCGGCTATGGCTACACCTTC	CASSYGAAAGYGYTF
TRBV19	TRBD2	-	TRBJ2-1	TGTGCCAGTAGTAGAGTCGGGGGCGGGAGGGGCCTTAATGAGCAGTTCTTC	CASSRVGGGRGLNEQFF
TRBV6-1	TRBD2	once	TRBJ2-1	TGTGCCAGCAGTGAAAGACTAGCGGGAGGGTATGAGCAGTTCTTC	CASSERLAGGYEQFF
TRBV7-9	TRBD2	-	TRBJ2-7	TGTGCCAGCAGCTTAGCTGGCGCTAGCGGGAAGGTGGAGCAGTACTTC	CASSLAGASGKVEQYF
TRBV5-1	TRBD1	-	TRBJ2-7	TGCGCCAGCAGCCCTAACAGACAGGGGGGCTCCTACGAGCAGTACTTC	CASSPNRQGGSYEQYF
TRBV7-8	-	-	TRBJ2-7	TGTGCCAGCAGCGAGCTGGACACGATCTACGAGCAGTACTTC	CASSELDTIYEQYF
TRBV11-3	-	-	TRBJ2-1	TGTGCCAGCAGCTTAGACTCGGGTAATGAGCAGTTCTTC	CASSLDSGNEQFF
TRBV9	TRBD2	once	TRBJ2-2	TGTGCCAGCAGCGTAGAGGGTAGCGGGAGGATAACCGGGGAGCTGTTTTTT	CASSVEGSGRITGELFF
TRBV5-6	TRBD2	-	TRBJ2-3	TGTGCCAGCAGCTGGATTCTAGCGGGAGGGCCAGATACGCAGTATTTT	CASSWILAGGPDTQYF
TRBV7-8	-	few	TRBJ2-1	TGTGCCAGCAGCTTTTTAGACTACAATGAGCAGTTCTTC	CASSFLDYNEQFF
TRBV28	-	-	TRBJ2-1	TGTGCCAGCAGGCGGGTTGGGACGGGTAATGAGCAGTTCTTC	CASRRVGTGNEQFF
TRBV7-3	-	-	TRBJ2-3	TGTGCCAGCAGCTCCCGCGGGACGGAAAGCACAGATACGCAGTATTTT	CASSSRGTESTDTQYF
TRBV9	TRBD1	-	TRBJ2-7	TGTGCCAGCAGCGTACATACAGGGGGCTACGAGCAGTACTTC	CASSVHTGGYEQYF
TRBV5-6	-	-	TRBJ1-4	TGTGCCAGCAGCTTGAAGGCATTAGGAGAAAAACTGTTTTTT	CASSLKALGEKLFF
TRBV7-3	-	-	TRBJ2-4	TGTGCCAGCAGCCCCAGACACGGAGCCAAAAACATTCAGTACTTC	CASSPRHGAKNIQYF
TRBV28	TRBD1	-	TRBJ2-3	TGTGCCAGCAGAACAGGGGGCTTTACAGATACGCAGTATTTT	CASRTGGFTDTQYF
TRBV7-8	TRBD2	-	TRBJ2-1	TGTGCCAGCAGCTTAAGACTAGCGGGAGCAGTCGGGTATGAGCAGTTCTTC	CASSLRLAGAVGYEQFF
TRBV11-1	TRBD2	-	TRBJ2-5	TGTGCCAGCAGCTTAGTTCTAGCGGGAGGGACCCAGTACTTC	CASSLVLAGGTQYF
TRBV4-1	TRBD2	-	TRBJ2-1	TGCGCCAGCAGCCAATCCTTACCGGGACTAGCGAGCGATGAGCAGTTCTTC	CASSQSLPGLASDEQFF
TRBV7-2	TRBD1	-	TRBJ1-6	TGTGCCAGCAGCTTAATACCGGGACAGGGAACTTATAATTCACCCCTCCACTTT	CASSLIPGQGTYNSPLHF
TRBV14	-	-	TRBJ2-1	TGTGCCAGCAGCCAATCTGCGGGACAGCCAATTTACAATGAGCAGTTCTTC	CASSQSAGQPIYNEQFF
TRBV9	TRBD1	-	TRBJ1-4	TGTGCCAGCAGCGTGACAGGGGTGGGTGAAAAACTGTTTTTT	CASSVTGVGEKLFF
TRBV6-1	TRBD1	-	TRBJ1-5	TGTGCCAGCAGTGCAAAACAGGGGAATCAGCCCCAGCATTTT	CASSAKQGNQPQHF
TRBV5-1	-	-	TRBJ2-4	TGCGCCAGCAGCACGGAAAGGAGCATTCAGTACTTC	CASSTERSIQYF
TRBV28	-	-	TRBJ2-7	TGTGCCAGCAGTTTCCGATGGTCAGCCCGCCTCGTCACCGACGCGAATAGCTCCTACGAGCAGTACTTC	CASSFRWSARLVTDANSSYEQYF
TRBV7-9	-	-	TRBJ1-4	TGTGCCAGCAGCTTAACGCAGGGCCCAAATGAAAAACTGTTTTTT	CASSLTQGPNEKLFF
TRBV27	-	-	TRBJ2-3	TGTGCCAGCAGTAGGCCCCCTCGAGATACGCAGTATTTT	CASSRPPRDTQYF
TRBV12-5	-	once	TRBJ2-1	TGTGCTAGTGGTTTGGAGCGGGCTGGGGGCAATGAGCAGTTCTTC	CASGLERAGGNEQFF
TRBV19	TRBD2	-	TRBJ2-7	TGTGCCAGTACCCCACCGGGAGGAAGCTCCTACGAGCAGTACTTC	CASTPPGGSSYEQYF
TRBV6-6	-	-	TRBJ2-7	TGTGCCAGCAGCCGAAACCGGGTACCCTACGAGCAGTACTTC	CASSRNRVPYEQYF
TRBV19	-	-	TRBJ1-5	TGTGCCAGTAGTATTCGGGGGGGCAGCAATCAGCCCCAGCATTTT	CASSIRGGSNQPQHF
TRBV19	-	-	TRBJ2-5	TGTGCCAGTAGCCGGGCCTCTGGGGGAGAAGTGACCCAGTACTTC	CASSRASGGEVTQYF
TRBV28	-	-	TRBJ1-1	TGTGCCAGCAGTTTTTGGTCCGAAATGAACACTGAAGCTTTCTTT	CASSFWSEMNTEAFF
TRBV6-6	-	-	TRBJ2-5	TGTGCCAGCAGTGAGCAGGGGAGAGAGACCCAGTACTTC	CASSEQGRETQYF
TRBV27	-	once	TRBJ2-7	TGTGCCAGCAGTTTATCGTCCAACTACGAGCAGTACTTC	CASSLSSNYEQYF
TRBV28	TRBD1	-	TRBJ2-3	TGTGCCAGCAGCCCCAGGGGGACGACAGATACGCAGTATTTT	CASSPRGTTDTQYF
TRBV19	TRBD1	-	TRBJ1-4	TGTGCCAGTAGTATTCTGGGACAGGGGAGTGAAAAACTGTTTTTT	CASSILGQGSEKLFF
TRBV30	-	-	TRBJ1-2	TGTGCCTGGATCGCAGGGGTTGGCTATGGCTACACCTTC	CAWIAGVGYGYTF
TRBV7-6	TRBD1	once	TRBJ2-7	TGTGCCAGCAGCTCCCGGACAGGGGTTGCCGACGAGCAGTACTTC	CASSSRTGVADEQYF
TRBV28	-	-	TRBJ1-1	TGTGCCAGCAGTTTAACAGGGAATGTTAGGGACACTGAAGCTTTCTTT	CASSLTGNVRDTEAFF